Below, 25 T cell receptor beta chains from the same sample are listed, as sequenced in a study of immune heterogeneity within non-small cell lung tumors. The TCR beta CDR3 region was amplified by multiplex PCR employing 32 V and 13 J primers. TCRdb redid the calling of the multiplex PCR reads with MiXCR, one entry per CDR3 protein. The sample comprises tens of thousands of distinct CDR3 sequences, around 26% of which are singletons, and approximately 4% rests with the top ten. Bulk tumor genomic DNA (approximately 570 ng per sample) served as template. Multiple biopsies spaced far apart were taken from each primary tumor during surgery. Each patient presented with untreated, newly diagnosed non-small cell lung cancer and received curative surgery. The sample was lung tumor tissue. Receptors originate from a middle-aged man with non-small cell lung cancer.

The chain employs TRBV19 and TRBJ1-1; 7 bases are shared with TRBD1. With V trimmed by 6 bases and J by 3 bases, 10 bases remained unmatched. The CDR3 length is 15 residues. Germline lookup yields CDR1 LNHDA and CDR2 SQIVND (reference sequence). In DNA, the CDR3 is TGTGCCAGTAGAAAGAACTCCGGACAGGACACTGAAGCTTTCTTT. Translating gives CASRKNSGQDTEAFF.

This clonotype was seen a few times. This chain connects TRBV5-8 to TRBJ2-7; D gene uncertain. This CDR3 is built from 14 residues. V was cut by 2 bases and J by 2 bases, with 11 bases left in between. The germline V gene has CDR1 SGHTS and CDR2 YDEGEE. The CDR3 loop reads CASSFWSDPYEQYF. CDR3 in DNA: TGTGCCAGCAGCTTCTGGTCAGACCCCTACGAGCAGTACTTC.

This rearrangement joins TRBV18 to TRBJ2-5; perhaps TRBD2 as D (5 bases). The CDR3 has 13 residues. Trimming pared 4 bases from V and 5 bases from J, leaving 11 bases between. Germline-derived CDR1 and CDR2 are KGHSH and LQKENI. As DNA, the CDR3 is TGTGCCAGCTCACTTTTTAGGGAGGAGACCCAGTACTTC. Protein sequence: CASSLFREETQYF.

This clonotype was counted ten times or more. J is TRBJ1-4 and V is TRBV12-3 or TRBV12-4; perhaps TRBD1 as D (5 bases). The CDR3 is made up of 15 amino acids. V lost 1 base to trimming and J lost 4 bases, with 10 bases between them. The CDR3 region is CASSLVSGGNEKLFF. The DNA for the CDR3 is TGTGCCAGCAGTTTAGTGTCGGGGGGTAATGAAAAACTGTTTTTT.

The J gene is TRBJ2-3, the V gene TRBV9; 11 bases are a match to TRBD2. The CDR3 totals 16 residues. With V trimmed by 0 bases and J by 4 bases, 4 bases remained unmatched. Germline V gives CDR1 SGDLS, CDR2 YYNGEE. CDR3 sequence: CASSVGGSGGADTQYF. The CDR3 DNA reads TGTGCCAGCAGCGTAGGTGGTAGCGGGGGGGCAGATACGCAGTATTTT.

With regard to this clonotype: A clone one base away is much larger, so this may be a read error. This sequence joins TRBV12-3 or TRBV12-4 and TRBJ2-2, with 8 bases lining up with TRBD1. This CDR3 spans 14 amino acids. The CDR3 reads CAIGGTGDTRELFF. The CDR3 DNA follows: TGTGCCATTGGCGGGACAGGAGACACCAGGGAGCTGTTTTTT.

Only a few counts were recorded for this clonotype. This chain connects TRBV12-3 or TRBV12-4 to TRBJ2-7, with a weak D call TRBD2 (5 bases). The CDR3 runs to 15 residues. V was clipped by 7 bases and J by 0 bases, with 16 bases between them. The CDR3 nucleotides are TGTGCCAGCACCATAGGGAGCCTTAGCTCCTACGAGCAGTACTTC. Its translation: CASTIGSLSSYEQYF.

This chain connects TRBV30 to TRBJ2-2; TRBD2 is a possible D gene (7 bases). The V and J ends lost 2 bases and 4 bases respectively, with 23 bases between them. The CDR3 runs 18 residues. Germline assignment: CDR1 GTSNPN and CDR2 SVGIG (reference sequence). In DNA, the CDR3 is TGTGCCTGGAGTAACCCCCGCCGGGGGGCGCTGAGCACCGGGGAGCTGTTTTTT. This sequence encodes CAWSNPRRGALSTGELFF. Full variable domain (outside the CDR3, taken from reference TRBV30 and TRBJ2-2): SQTIHQWPATLVQPVGSPLSLECTVEGTSNPNLYWYRQAAGRGLQLLFYSVGIGQISSEVPQNLSASRPQDRQFILSSKKLLLSDSGFYLCAWSNPRRGALSTGELFFGEGSRLTVL.

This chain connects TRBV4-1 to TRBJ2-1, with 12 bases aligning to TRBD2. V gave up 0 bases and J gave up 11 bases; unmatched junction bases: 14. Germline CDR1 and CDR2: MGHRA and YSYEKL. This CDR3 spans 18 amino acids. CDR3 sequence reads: CASSQDFPLAGGLGKQFF. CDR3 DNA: TGCGCCAGCAGCCAAGATTTCCCTCTAGCGGGAGGGCTCGGGAAGCAGTTCTTC.

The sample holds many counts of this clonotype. CDR3 sequence (DNA): TGTGCCAGCAGCCCGGGTAATGAGCAGTTCTTC. As protein: CASSPGNEQFF. This chain links TRBV11-3 with TRBJ2-1; D call uncertain. This CDR3 spans 11 amino acids. Germline CDR1 SGHNT, CDR2 YENEEA. The ends were cut back, 5 bases at V and 7 bases at J, with 6 bases in the middle.

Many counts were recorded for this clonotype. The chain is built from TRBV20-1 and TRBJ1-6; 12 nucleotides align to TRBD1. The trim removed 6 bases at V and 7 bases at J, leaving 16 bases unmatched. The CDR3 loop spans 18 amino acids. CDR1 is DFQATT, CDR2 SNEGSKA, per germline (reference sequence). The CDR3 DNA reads TGCAGTGCCAGGCCCGGGACAGGGGGCATTACAGGAAATTCACCCCTCCACTTT. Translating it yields CSARPGTGGITGNSPLHF.

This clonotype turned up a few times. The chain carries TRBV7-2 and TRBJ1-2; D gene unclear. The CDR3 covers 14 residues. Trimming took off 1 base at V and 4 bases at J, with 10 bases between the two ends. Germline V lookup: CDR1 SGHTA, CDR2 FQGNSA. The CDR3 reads CASSLDPGFYGYTF. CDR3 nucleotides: TGTGCCAGCAGCTTAGATCCCGGGTTCTATGGCTACACCTTC.

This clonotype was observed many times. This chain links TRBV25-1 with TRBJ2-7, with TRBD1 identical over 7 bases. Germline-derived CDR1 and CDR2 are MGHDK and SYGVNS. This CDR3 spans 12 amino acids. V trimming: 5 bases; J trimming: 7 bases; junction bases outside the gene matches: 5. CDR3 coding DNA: TGTGCCAGCAGTCCCACAGGGGTGGAGCAGTACTTC. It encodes CASSPTGVEQYF.

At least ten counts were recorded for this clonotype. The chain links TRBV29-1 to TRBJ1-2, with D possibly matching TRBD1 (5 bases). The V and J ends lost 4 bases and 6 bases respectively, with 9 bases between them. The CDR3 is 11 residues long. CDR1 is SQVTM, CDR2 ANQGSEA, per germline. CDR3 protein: CSVGGTHGYTF. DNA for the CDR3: TGCAGCGTTGGAGGGACGCATGGCTACACCTTC.

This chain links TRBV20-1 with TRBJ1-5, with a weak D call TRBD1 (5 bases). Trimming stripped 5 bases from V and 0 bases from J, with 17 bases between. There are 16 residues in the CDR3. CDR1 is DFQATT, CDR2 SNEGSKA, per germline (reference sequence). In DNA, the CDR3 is TGCAGTGCTCCCCGTCAAGGACATAATAGCAATCAGCCCCAGCATTTT. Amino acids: CSAPRQGHNSNQPQHF.

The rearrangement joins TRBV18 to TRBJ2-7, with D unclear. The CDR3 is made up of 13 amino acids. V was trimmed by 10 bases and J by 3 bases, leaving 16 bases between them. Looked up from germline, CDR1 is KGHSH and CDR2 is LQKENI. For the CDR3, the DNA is TGTGCCACCTCGTTACGGCAGAACTACGAGCAGTACTTC. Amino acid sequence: CATSLRQNYEQYF.

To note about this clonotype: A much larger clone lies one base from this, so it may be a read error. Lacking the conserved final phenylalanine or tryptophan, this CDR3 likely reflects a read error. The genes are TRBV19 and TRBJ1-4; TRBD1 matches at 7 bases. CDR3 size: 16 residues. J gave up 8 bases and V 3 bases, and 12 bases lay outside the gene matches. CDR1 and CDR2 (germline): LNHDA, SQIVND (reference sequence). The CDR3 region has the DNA TGTGCCAGTAGTATCTCTCTGGGGACAGTAAGCGAAAAACTGTTTCTT. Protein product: CASSISLGTVSEKLFL.

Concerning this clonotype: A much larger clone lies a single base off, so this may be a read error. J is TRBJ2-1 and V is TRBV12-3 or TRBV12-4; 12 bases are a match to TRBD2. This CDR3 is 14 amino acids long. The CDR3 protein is CASRGLAGYSEQFF. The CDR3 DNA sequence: TGTGCCAGCAGAGGACTAGCGGGATACAGTGAGCAGTTCTTC.

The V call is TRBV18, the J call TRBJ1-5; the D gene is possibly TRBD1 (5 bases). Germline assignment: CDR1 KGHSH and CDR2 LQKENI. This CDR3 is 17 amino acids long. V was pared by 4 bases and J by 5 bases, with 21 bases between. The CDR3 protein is CASSHTPGTETYQPQHF. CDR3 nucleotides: TGTGCCAGCTCACACACTCCCGGGACGGAAACCTATCAGCCCCAGCATTTT.

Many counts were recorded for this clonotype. As DNA, the CDR3 is TGTGCCAGCAGTTACTCGATAGCGGGGAGCTCCTACGAGCAGTACTTC. The encoded protein is CASSYSIAGSSYEQYF. The V and J genes are TRBV6-5 and TRBJ2-7; 8 bases align to TRBD2. The CDR3 is 16 amino acids. Germline V gene sequence: CDR1 MNHEY, CDR2 SVGAGI. V shed 0 bases and J 0 bases; nucleotides not matched to a gene: 4.

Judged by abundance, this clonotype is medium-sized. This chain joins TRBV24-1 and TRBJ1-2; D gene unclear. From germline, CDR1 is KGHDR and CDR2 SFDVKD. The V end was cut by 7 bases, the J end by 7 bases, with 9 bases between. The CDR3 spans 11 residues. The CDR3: CATSDGVGYTF. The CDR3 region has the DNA TGTGCCACCAGCGATGGGGTTGGCTACACCTTC.

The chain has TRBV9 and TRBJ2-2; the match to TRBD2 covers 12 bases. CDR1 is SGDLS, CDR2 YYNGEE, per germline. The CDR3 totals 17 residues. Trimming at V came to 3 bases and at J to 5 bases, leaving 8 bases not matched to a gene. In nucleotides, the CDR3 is TGTGCCAGCAGCGCGCATGGACTAGCGGGATCTACCGGGGAGCTGTTTTTT. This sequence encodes CASSAHGLAGSTGELFF.

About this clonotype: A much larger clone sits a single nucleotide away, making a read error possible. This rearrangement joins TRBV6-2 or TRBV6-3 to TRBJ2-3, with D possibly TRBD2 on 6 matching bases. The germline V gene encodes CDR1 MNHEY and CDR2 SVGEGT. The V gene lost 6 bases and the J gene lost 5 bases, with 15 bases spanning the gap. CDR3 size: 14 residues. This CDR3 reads CASRSGVIRDTQYF. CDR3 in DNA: TGTGCCAGCAGGTCGGGAGTAATTCGAGATACGCAGTATTTT.

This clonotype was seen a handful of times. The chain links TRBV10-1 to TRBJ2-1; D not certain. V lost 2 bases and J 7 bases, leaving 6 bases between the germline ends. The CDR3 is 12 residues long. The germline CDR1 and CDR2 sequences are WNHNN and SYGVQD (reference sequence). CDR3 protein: CASSENSNEQFF. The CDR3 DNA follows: TGCGCCAGCAGTGAGAATAGTAATGAGCAGTTCTTC.

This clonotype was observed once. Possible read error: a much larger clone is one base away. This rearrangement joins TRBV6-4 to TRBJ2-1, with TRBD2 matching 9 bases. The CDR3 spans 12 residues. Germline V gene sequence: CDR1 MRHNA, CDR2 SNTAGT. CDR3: CASSGASGMLEF. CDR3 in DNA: TGTGCCAGCAGTGGGGCTAGCGGGATGTTGGAGTTC.